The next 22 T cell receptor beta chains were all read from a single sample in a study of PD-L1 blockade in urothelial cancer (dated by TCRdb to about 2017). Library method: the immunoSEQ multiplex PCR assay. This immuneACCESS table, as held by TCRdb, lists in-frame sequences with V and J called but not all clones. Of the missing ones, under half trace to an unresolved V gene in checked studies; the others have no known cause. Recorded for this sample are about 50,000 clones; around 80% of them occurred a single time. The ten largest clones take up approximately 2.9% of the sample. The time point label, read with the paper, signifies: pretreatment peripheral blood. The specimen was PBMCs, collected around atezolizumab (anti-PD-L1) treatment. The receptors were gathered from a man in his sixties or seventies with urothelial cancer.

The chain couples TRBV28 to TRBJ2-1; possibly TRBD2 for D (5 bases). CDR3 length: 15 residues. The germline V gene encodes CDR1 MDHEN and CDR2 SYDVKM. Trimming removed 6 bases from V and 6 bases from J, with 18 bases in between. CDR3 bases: TGTGCCAGCAGCCCGGACTTCCTAGGAGGCAATGAGCAGTTCTTC. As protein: CASSPDFLGGNEQFF.

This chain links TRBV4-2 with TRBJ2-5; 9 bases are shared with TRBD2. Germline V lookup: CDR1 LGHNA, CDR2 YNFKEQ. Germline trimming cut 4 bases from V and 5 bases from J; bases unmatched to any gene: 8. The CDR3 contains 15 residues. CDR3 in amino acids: CASSPGLASSETQYF. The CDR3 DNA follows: TGTGCCAGCAGCCCGGGACTAGCATCCTCCGAGACCCAGTACTTC.

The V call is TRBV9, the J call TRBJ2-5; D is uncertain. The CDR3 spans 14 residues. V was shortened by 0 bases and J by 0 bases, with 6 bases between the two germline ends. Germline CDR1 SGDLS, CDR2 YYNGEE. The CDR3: CASSVGFYQETQYF. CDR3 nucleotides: TGTGCCAGCAGCGTAGGTTTCTACCAAGAGACCCAGTACTTC. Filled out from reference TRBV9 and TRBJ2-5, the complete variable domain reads DSGVTQTPKHLITATGQRVTLRCSPRSGDLSVYWYQQSLDQGLQFLIQYYNGEERAKGNILERFSAQQFPDLHSELNLSSLELGDSALYFCASSVGFYQETQYFGPGTRLLVL.

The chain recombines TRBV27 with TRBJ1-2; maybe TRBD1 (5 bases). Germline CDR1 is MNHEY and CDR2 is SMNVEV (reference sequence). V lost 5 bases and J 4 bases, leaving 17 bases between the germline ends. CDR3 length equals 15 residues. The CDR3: CASSTRGGDVYGYTF. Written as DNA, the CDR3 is TGTGCCAGCAGTACCCGGGGGGGGGACGTCTATGGCTACACCTTC.

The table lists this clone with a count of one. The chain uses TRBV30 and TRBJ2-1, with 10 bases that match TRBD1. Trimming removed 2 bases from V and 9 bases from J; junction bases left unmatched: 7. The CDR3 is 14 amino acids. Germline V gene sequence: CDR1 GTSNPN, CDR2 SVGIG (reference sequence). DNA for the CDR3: TGTGCCTGGAGTCGGACAGGGGGAATACCTGAGCAGTTCTTC. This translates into CAWSRTGGIPEQFF.

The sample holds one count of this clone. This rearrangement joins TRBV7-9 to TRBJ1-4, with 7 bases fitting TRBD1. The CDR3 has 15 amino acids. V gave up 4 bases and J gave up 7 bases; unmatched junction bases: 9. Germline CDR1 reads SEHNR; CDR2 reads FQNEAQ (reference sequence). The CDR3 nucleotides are TGTGCCAGCAGCTACCACGAACAGGGGACTGAAAAACTGTTTTTT. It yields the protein CASSYHEQGTEKLFF.

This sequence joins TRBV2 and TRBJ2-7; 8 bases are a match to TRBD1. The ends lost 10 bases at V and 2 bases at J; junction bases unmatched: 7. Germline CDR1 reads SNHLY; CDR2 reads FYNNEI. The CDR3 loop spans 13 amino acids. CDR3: CATSVQGAYEQYF. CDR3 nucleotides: TGTGCCACCTCAGTACAGGGGGCCTACGAGCAGTACTTC.

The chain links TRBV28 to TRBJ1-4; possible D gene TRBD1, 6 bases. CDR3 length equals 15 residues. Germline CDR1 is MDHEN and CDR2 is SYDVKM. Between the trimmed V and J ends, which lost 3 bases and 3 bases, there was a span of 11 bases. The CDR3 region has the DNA TGTGCCAGCAGTTTCCTACAGGGATCTAATGAAAAACTGTTTTTT. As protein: CASSFLQGSNEKLFF.

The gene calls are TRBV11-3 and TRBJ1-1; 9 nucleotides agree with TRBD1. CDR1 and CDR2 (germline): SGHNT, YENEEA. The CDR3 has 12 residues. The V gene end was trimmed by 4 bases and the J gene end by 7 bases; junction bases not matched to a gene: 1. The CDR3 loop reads CASSSDRGEAFF. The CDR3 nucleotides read TGTGCCAGCAGCTCGGACAGGGGTGAAGCTTTCTTT.

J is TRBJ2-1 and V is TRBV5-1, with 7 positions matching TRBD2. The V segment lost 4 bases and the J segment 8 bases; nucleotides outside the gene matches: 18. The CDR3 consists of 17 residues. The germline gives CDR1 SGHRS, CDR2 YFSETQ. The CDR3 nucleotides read TGCGCCAGCAGCGGAGCTTTGGGCGGGAGTTCGAGTGATGAGCAGTTCTTC. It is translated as CASSGALGGSSSDEQFF.

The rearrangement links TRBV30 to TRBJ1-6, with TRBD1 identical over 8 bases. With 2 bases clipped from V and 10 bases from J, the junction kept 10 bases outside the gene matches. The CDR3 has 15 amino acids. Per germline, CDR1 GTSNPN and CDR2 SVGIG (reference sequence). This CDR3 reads CAWSMYGRGRSPLHF. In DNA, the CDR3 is TGTGCCTGGAGTATGTACGGCAGGGGGCGATCACCCCTCCACTTT.

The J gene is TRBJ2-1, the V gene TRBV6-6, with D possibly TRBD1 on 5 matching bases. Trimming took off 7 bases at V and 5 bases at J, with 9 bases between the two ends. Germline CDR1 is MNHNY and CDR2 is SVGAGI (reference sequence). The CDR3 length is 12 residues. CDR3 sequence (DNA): TGTGCCAGCAAAGGGGCGGACAATGAGCAGTTCTTC. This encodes CASKGADNEQFF.

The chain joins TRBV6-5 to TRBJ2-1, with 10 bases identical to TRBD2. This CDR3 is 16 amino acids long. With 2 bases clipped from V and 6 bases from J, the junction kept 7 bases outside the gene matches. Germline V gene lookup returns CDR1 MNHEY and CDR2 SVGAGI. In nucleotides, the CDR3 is TGTGCCAGCAGTTACCGCAGCGGGAGGGCGCCCAATGAGCAGTTCTTC. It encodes CASSYRSGRAPNEQFF.

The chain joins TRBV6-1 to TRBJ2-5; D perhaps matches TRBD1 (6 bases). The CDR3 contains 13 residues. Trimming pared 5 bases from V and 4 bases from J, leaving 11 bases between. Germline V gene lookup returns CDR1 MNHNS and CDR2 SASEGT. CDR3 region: CASSRWGLETQYF. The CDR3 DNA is TGTGCCAGCAGTAGGTGGGGGCTAGAGACCCAGTACTTC.

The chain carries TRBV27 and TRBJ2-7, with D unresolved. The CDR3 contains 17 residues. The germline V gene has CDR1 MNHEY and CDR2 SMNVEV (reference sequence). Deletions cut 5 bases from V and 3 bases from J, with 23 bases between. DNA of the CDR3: TGTGCCAGCAGTCCCTACAGCCTCCTGACACCCAACTACGAGCAGTACTTC. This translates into CASSPYSLLTPNYEQYF.

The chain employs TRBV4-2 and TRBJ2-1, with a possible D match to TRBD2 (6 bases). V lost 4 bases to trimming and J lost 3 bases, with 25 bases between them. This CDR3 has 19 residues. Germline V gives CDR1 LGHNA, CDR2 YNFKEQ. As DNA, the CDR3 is TGTGCCAGCAGCCGAGAGCCCCGGACCGGGACTTTCAACTACAATGAGCAGTTCTTC. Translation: CASSREPRTGTFNYNEQFF.

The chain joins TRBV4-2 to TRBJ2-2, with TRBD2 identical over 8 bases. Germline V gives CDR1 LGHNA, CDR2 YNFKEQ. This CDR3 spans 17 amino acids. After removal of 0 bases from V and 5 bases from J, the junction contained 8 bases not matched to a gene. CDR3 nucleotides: TGTGCCAGCAGCCAAGAAGGAAGCGGGGGAGGGACCGGGGAGCTGTTTTTT. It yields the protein CASSQEGSGGGTGELFF.

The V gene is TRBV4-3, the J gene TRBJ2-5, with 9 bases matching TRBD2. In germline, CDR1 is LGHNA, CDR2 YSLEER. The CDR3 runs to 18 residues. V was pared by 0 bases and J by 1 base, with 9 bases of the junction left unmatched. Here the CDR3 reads CASSQDQAGGLGQETQYF. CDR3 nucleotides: TGCGCCAGCAGCCAAGATCAAGCGGGGGGACTGGGCCAAGAGACCCAGTACTTC.

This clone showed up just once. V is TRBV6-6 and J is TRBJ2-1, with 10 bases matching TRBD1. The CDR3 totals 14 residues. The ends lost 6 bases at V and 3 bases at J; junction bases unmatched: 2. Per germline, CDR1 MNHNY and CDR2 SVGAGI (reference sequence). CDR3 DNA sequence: TGTGCCAGCAGCTGGACAGGGGGCTACAATGAGCAGTTCTTC. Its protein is CASSWTGGYNEQFF.

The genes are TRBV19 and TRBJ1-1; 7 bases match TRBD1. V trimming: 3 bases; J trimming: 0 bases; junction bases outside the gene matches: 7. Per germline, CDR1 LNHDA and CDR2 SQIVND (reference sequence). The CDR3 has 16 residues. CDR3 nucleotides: TGTGCCAGTAGTATGAAGGGGACAGCCATGAACACTGAAGCTTTCTTT. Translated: CASSMKGTAMNTEAFF.

The CDR3 DNA sequence: TGTGCCAGCAAAGAGACTAGCTCCTACAATGAGCAGTTCTTC. Amino acid sequence: CASKETSSYNEQFF. The rearrangement joins TRBV28 to TRBJ2-1, with a tentative D call TRBD2 (6 bases). The germline CDR1 and CDR2 sequences are MDHEN and SYDVKM. There are 14 residues in the CDR3. The germline V and J ends were trimmed by 7 bases and 0 bases, with 10 bases remaining between them.

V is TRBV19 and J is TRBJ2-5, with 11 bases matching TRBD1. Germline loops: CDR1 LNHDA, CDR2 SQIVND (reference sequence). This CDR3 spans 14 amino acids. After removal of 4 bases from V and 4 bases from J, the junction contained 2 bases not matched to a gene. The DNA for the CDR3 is TGTGCCAGTAGTACAGGACAGGGGGCAGAGACCCAGTACTTC. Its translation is CASSTGQGAETQYF.